This T cell receptor beta chain originates from a study of early T cells in non-severe SARS-CoV-2 infection. Overall study findings and caveats: VDJdb matching skewed toward anti-spike CD8 responses, missing private and CD4 specificities.

Individual cDNA molecules each received unique molecular identifiers attached to them. TCRdb redid the calling of the 5' RACE reads with MiXCR, one entry per CDR3 protein. Among more than 60,000 distinct CDR3 sequences listed, roughly 9.5% were seen once. This CDR3 has 15 residues. Trimming took 4 bases from V and 7 from J; bases not matched to a gene: 9. Germline CDR1 reads SNHLY; CDR2 reads FYNNEI. This clonotype came up many times. Its antigen is still unknown. V is TRBV2 and J is TRBJ2-1; 8 positions agree with TRBD1. The clonotype comes from an adult who was a healthcare worker with PCR-confirmed SARS-CoV-2 infection or an uninfected control (not recorded which). Input material: whole blood. CDR3 region: CASSVRQGAGNEQFF. CDR3 sequence (DNA): TGTGCCAGCAGTGTACGGCAGGGGGCAGGAAATGAGCAGTTCTTC.